The source of this T cell receptor beta chain is a study of response to subunit inactivated influenza vaccine. The CDR3 length is 15 residues. Trimming removed 4 bases at V and 4 bases at J, with 16 bases between. Germline CDR1 MDHEN, CDR2 SYDVKM. TCRdb re-analysed the RT-PCR reads in MiXCR, keeping a single row per CDR3 protein. This table has approximately 490,000 distinct CDR3 sequences, less than 7.5% appearing once. The TCR was taken from a man aged 50 to 69 who received an inactivated influenza vaccine. The sample consisted of PBMCs from blood, taken around 25 months after vaccination. The chain recombines TRBV28 with TRBJ1-2; D remains unclear. CDR3 protein: CASSSGLVRGYGYTF. The DNA for the CDR3 is TGTGCCAGCAGTTCCGGACTCGTTCGGGGCTATGGCTACACCTTC.